These T cell receptor beta chains were read from a single sample in a study of vaccination and CD4 T cells after COVID-19. TCRdb redid the calling of the PCR reads with MiXCR, one entry per CDR3 protein. The sample lists some 7,000 distinct CDR3 sequences, around 20% occurring once. No antigens are known for them. The material sequenced was CD4+ T cells from blood, cultured in vitro, taken after SARS-CoV-2 vaccination. The receptor set was obtained from a human donor who had recovered from COVID-19. Each CDR3 is given with its conserved first and last residue. D genes are given only for firm matches. Only some rows state a clone size, as once, few, many or a class for expanded clones.

d_call: -
clone_size: -
v_call: TRBV18
j_call: TRBJ2-5
cdr3_nt: TGTGCCAGCTCACAGGGGTCCCACCAAGAGACCCAGTACTTC
cdr3_aa: CASSQGSHQETQYF

d_call: -
clone_size: few
v_call: TRBV20-1
j_call: TRBJ2-1
cdr3_nt: TGCAGTGCTAATTCAGGTCTAGAGTACAATGAGCAGTTCTTC
cdr3_aa: CSANSGLEYNEQFF

d_call: TRBD1
clone_size: medium-sized
v_call: TRBV20-1
j_call: TRBJ1-2
cdr3_nt: TGCAGTGCTGTAGGGGGCGCCGGCTATGGCTACACCTTC
cdr3_aa: CSAVGGAGYGYTF

d_call: -
clone_size: few
v_call: TRBV5-5
j_call: TRBJ2-5
cdr3_nt: TGTGCCAGCAGCGTACAGGGCGGTGGGACCCAGTACTTC
cdr3_aa: CASSVQGGGTQYF

d_call: TRBD2
clone_size: medium-sized
v_call: TRBV20-1
j_call: TRBJ2-7
cdr3_nt: TGCAGTGCTCCAGCGGGGGACTACGAGCAGTACTTC
cdr3_aa: CSAPAGDYEQYF

d_call: TRBD2
clone_size: -
v_call: TRBV5-6
j_call: TRBJ2-6
cdr3_nt: TGTGCCAGCAGCTGGGAGGGTGCCGGGGCCAACGTCCTGACTTTC
cdr3_aa: CASSWEGAGANVLTF

d_call: TRBD1
clone_size: -
v_call: TRBV10-3
j_call: TRBJ1-5
cdr3_nt: TGTGCCATCGGTTGGGACAGGGAAGTTCAGCCCCAGCATTTT
cdr3_aa: CAIGWDREVQPQHF

d_call: -
clone_size: -
v_call: TRBV4-2
j_call: TRBJ1-1
cdr3_nt: TGTGCCAGCAGCCAGCCCCAGGGGGAAGCTTTCTTT
cdr3_aa: CASSQPQGEAFF

d_call: TRBD1
clone_size: few
v_call: TRBV2
j_call: TRBJ2-5
cdr3_nt: TGTGCCAGCCGGTCCGGGACAGGGGGGGAGACCCAGTACTTC
cdr3_aa: CASRSGTGGETQYF

d_call: TRBD1
clone_size: -
v_call: TRBV5-4
j_call: TRBJ1-6
cdr3_nt: TGTGCCAGCAGCCCCGGAGGACAGGGTTATAATTCACCCCTCCACTTT
cdr3_aa: CASSPGGQGYNSPLHF

d_call: TRBD1
clone_size: medium-sized
v_call: TRBV20-1
j_call: TRBJ1-2
cdr3_nt: TGCAGTGCTACTCCGACAGGGGGGAACTATGGCTACACCTTC
cdr3_aa: CSATPTGGNYGYTF

d_call: TRBD2
clone_size: -
v_call: TRBV6-4
j_call: TRBJ2-5
cdr3_nt: TGTGCCAGCCCATTCCCCCTAGCGGGGTACCAAGAGACCCAGTACTTC
cdr3_aa: CASPFPLAGYQETQYF

d_call: -
clone_size: -
v_call: TRBV7-9
j_call: TRBJ1-5
cdr3_nt: TGTGCCAGCAGCCCAAGCGGCAATTATCAGCCCCAGCATTTT
cdr3_aa: CASSPSGNYQPQHF

d_call: -
clone_size: -
v_call: TRBV4-3
j_call: TRBJ1-2
cdr3_nt: TGCGCCAGCAGCCAAGTATCGGACGGTTTGAGCTATGGCTACACCTTC
cdr3_aa: CASSQVSDGLSYGYTF

d_call: TRBD2
clone_size: -
v_call: TRBV20-1
j_call: TRBJ2-3
cdr3_nt: TGCAGTGCTAGAGACTCGTCCGGGCGGGGGGGCGGGGATACGCAGTATTTT
cdr3_aa: CSARDSSGRGGGDTQYF

d_call: -
clone_size: few
v_call: TRBV6-1
j_call: TRBJ1-1
cdr3_nt: TGTGCCAGCAGTGATCCGGGACGGATGAACAGTGAAGCTTTCTTT
cdr3_aa: CASSDPGRMNSEAFF

d_call: TRBD1
clone_size: medium-sized
v_call: TRBV6-5
j_call: TRBJ1-2
cdr3_nt: TGTGCCAGCAGTTGGACGACAGGGAGCTATGGCTACACCTTC
cdr3_aa: CASSWTTGSYGYTF

d_call: -
clone_size: -
v_call: TRBV18
j_call: TRBJ2-7
cdr3_nt: TGTGCCAGCTCACCACCGGTTAGTTACGAGCAGTACTTC
cdr3_aa: CASSPPVSYEQYF

d_call: -
clone_size: few
v_call: TRBV10-3
j_call: TRBJ1-2
cdr3_nt: TGTGCCATCAGTGAGCAGGAGGGGAACTATGGCTACACCTTC
cdr3_aa: CAISEQEGNYGYTF

d_call: TRBD2
clone_size: medium-sized
v_call: TRBV15
j_call: TRBJ2-7
cdr3_nt: TGTGCCACCGGCAGACTAGCGGAGCTGGGGGAGCAGTACTTC
cdr3_aa: CATGRLAELGEQYF

d_call: -
clone_size: medium-sized
v_call: TRBV7-2
j_call: TRBJ2-5
cdr3_nt: TGTGCCAGCAGCTTAGAAAGGACAGCCTTAAGAGAGACCCAGTACTTC
cdr3_aa: CASSLERTALRETQYF

d_call: -
clone_size: medium-sized
v_call: TRBV20-1
j_call: TRBJ2-7
cdr3_nt: TGCAGTGCTAGCCTAGGAGCGGCTAACGAGCAGTACTTC
cdr3_aa: CSASLGAANEQYF

d_call: -
clone_size: medium-sized
v_call: TRBV7-2
j_call: TRBJ2-5
cdr3_nt: TGTGCCAGCAGCCCCCGGGGAGAGACCCAGTACTTC
cdr3_aa: CASSPRGETQYF

d_call: -
clone_size: -
v_call: TRBV7-9
j_call: TRBJ1-1
cdr3_nt: TGTGCCAGCAGCTTTGAGGGACCGTACCCTGAAGCTTTCTTT
cdr3_aa: CASSFEGPYPEAFF